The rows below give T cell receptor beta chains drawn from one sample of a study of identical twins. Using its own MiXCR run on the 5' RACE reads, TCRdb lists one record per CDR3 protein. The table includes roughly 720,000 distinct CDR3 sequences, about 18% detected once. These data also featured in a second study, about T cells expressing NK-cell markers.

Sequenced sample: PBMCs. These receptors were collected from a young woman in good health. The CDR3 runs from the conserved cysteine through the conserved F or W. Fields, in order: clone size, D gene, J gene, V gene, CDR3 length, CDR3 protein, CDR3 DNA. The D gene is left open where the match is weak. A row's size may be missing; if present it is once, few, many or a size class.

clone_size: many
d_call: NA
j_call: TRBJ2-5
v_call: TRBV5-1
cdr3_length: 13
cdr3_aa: CASSLPGRETQYF
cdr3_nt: TGCGCCAGCAGCTTGCCGGGTAGGGAGACCCAGTACTTC

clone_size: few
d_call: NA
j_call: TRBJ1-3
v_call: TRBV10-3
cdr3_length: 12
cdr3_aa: CAILKEGNTIYF
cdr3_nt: TGTGCCATCCTCAAGGAAGGGAACACCATATATTTT

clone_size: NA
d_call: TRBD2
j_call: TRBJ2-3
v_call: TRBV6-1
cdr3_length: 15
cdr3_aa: CASSELGLVGDTQYF
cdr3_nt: TGTGCCAGCAGTGAACTGGGACTAGTGGGAGATACGCAGTATTTT

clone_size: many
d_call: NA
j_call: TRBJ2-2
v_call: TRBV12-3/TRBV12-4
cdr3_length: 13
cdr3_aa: CASSLAATGELFF
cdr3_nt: TGTGCCAGCAGTTTAGCCGCGACCGGGGAGCTGTTTTTT

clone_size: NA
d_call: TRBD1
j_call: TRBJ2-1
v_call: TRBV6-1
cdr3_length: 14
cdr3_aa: CASRWDRGSHVQFF
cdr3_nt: TGTGCCAGCAGGTGGGACAGGGGTTCACATGTGCAGTTCTTC

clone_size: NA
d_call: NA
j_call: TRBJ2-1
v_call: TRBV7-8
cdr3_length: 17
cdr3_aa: CASSPQVGNPSYNEQFF
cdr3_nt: TGTGCCAGCAGCCCCCAGGTCGGCAACCCCTCCTACAATGAGCAGTTCTTC

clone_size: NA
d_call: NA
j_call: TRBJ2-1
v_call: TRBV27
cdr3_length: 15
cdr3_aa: CASSLTGEGYREQFF
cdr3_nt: TGTGCCAGCAGTTTAACGGGAGAGGGTTACCGTGAGCAGTTCTTC

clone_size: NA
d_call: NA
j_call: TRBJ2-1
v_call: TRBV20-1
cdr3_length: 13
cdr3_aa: CSASSGLAYEQFF
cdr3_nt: TGCAGTGCTAGCTCGGGACTCGCATATGAGCAGTTCTTC

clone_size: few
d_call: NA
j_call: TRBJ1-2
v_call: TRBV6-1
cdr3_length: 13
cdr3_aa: CASTTQGIYGYTF
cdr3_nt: TGTGCCAGCACCACACAGGGCATCTATGGCTACACCTTC

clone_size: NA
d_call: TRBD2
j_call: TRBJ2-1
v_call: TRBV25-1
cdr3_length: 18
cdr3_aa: CASSAFVSGRSSAGEQFF
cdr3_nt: TGTGCCAGCAGTGCTTTTGTCAGCGGGAGGTCCTCCGCGGGGGAGCAGTTCTTC

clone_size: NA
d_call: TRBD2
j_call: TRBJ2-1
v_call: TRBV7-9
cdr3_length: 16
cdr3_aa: CASSSPSGGPNNEQFF
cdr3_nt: TGTGCCAGCAGCTCGCCCTCGGGGGGGCCGAACAATGAGCAGTTCTTC

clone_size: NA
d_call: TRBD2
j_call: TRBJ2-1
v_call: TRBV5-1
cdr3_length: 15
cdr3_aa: CASSLLSREGSEQFF
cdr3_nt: TGCGCCAGCAGCTTGCTCTCCCGGGAGGGCAGTGAGCAGTTCTTC

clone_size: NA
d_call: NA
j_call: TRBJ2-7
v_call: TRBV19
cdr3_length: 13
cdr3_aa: CASSRNRGEEQYF
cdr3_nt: TGTGCCAGTAGTCGGAATAGGGGGGAGGAGCAGTACTTC

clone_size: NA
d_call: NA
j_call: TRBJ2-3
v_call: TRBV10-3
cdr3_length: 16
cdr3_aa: CAISAGTHKITDTQYF
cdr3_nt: TGTGCCATCAGTGCCGGGACACATAAAATCACAGATACGCAGTATTTT

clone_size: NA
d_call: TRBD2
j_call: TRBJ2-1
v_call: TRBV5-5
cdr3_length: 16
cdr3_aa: CASIRGGLAGVNEQFF
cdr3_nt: TGTGCCAGCATCAGGGGGGGGCTAGCGGGAGTCAATGAGCAGTTCTTC

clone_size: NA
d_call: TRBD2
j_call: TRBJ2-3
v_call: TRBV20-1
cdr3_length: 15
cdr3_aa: CSASGRGGEADTQYF
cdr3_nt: TGCAGTGCTAGTGGGCGGGGAGGGGAGGCAGATACGCAGTATTTT

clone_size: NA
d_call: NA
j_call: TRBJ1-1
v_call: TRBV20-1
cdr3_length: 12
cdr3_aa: CSATDMTVEAFF
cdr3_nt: TGCAGTGCTACTGATATGACAGTGGAAGCTTTCTTT

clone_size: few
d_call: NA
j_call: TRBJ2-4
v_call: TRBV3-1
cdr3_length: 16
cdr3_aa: CASSPAIQGEWGIQYF
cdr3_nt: TGTGCCAGCAGCCCCGCAATACAGGGCGAGTGGGGCATTCAGTACTTC

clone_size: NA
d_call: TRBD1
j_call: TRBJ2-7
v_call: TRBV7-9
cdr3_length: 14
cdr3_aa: CASSRDRERNEQYF
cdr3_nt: TGTGCCAGCAGCCGAGACAGGGAAAGGAACGAGCAGTACTTC

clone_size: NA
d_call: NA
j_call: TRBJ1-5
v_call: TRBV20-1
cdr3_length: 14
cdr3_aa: CSARGIGGNQPQHF
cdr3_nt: TGCAGTGCTAGAGGCATTGGCGGCAATCAGCCCCAGCATTTT

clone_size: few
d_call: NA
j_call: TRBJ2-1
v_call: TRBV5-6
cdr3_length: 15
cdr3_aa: CASSPTGLSYNEQFF
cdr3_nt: TGTGCCAGCAGCCCGACAGGATTATCCTACAATGAGCAGTTCTTC

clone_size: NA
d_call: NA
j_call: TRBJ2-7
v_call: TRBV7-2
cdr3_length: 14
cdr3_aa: CASSRSRVDYEQYF
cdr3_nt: TGTGCCAGCAGCCGGAGCAGGGTTGACTACGAGCAGTACTTC

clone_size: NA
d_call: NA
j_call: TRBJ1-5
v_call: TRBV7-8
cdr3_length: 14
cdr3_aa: CASSPTAYGQPQHF
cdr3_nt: TGTGCCAGCAGCCCCACGGCCTATGGCCAGCCCCAGCATTTT

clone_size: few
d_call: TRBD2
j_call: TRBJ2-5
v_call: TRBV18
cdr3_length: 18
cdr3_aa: CASSPRDPLAGVTETQYF
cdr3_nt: TGTGCCAGCTCGCCTAGAGACCCACTAGCGGGAGTAACAGAGACCCAGTACTTC

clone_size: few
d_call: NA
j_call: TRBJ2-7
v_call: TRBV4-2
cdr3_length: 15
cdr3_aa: CASSPDSESSYEQYF
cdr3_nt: TGTGCCAGCAGCCCTGACAGTGAAAGCTCCTACGAGCAGTACTTC

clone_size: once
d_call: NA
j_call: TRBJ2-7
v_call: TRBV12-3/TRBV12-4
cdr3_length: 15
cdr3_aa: CASSWPQGTFIAQYF
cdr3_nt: TGTGCCAGCAGTTGGCCTCAGGGAACCTTCATCGCGCAGTACTTC

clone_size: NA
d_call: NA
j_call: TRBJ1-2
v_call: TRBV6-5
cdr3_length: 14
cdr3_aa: CASSYSIGGYGYTF
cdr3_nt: TGTGCCAGCAGTTACTCGATCGGTGGCTATGGCTACACCTTC

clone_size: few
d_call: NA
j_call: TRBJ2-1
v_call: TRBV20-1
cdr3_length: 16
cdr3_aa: CSARDLWGSSYNEQFF
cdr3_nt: TGCAGTGCTAGAGATCTCTGGGGCAGCTCCTACAATGAGCAGTTCTTC

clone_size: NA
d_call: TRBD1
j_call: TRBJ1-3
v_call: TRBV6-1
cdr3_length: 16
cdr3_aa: CASRDKQGARGNTIYF
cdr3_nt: TGTGCCAGCAGGGACAAACAGGGGGCGCGTGGAAACACCATATATTTT

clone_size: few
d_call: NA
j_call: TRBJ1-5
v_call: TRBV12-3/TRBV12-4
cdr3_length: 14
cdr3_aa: CASTLGLSNQPQHF
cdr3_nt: TGTGCCAGCACTTTGGGCTTAAGCAATCAGCCCCAGCATTTT

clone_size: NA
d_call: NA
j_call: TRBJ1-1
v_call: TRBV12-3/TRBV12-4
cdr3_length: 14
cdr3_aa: CASSLRNRGTEAFF
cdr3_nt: TGTGCCAGCAGTTTACGGAACAGAGGCACTGAAGCTTTCTTT

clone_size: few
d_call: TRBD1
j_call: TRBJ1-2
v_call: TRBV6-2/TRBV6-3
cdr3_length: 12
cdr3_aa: CASRGQDYGYTF
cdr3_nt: TGTGCCAGCAGGGGACAGGACTATGGCTACACCTTC

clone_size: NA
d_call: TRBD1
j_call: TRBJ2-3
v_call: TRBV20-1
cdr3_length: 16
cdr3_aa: CSALSPGGTLADTQYF
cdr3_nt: TGCAGTGCCCTTTCCCCAGGGGGCACACTCGCGGATACGCAGTATTTT

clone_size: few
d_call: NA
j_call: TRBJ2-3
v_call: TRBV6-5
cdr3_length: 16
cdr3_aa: CASSYAGTPRTDTQYF
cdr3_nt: TGTGCCAGCAGTTACGCAGGGACCCCTCGCACAGATACGCAGTATTTT

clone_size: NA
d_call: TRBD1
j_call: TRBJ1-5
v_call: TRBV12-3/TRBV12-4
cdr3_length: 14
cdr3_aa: CASRVTGLGQPQHF
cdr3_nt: TGTGCCAGCAGGGTGACAGGGTTGGGTCAGCCCCAGCATTTT

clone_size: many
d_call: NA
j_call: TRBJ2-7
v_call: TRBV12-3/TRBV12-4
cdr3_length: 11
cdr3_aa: CASSKGDEQYF
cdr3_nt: TGTGCCAGCAGCAAAGGTGACGAGCAGTACTTC

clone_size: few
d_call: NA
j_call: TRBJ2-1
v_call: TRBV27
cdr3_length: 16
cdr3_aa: CASSLRPGATYNEQFF
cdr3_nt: TGTGCCAGCAGTTTAAGACCGGGAGCGACCTACAATGAGCAGTTCTTC

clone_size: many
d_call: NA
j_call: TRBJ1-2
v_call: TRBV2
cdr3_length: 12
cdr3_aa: CASTRGLFGYTF
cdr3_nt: TGTGCCAGCACGCGGGGGCTGTTCGGCTACACCTTC

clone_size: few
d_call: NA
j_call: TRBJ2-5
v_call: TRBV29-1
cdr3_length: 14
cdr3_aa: CSGRSGRGRETQYF
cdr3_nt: TGCAGCGGCCGCTCCGGGCGCGGACGAGAGACCCAGTACTTC

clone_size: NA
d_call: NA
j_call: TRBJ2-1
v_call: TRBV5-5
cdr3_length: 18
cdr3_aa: CASSLWAPGGPDYNEQFF
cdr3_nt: TGTGCCAGCAGCTTGTGGGCCCCCGGGGGGCCAGATTACAATGAGCAGTTCTTC

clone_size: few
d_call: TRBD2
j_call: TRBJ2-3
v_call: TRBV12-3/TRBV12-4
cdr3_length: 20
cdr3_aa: CASSSPRRGSGGRVSNTQYF
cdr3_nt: TGTGCCAGCAGTTCCCCCCGGAGGGGTAGCGGGGGGCGTGTTTCAAATACGCAGTATTTT

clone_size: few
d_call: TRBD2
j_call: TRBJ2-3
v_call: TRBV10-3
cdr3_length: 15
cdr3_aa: CAISAGTSGTDTQYF
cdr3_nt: TGTGCCATCAGCGCCGGGACTAGCGGGACAGATACGCAGTATTTT

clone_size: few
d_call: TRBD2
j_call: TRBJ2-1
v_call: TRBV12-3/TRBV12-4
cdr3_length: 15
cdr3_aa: CASSDSGGAYNEQFF
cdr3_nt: TGTGCCAGCAGCGATAGCGGGGGTGCCTACAATGAGCAGTTCTTC

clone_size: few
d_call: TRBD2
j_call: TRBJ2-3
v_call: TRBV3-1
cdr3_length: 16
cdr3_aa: CASNTGGGRLGNTQYF
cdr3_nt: TGTGCCAGCAACACCGGGGGGGGACGACTAGGAAATACGCAGTATTTT

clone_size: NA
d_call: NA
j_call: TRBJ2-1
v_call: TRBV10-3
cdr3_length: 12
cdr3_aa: CAISSTDNEQFF
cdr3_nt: TGTGCCATCAGTTCCACTGACAATGAGCAGTTCTTC

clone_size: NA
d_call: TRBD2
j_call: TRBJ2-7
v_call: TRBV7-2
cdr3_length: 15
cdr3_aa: CASSYPGTSDYEQYF
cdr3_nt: TGTGCCAGCAGCTACCCGGGAACTAGCGACTACGAGCAGTACTTC

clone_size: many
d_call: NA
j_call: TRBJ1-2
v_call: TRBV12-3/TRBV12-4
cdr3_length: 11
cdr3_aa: CASSYHKGYTF
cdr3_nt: TGTGCCAGCAGTTACCATAAGGGCTACACCTTC

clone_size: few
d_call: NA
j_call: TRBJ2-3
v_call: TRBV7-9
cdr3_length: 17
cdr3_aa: CASSLDYGTSFTDTQYF
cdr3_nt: TGTGCCAGCAGCTTAGATTACGGGACTTCGTTCACAGATACGCAGTATTTT

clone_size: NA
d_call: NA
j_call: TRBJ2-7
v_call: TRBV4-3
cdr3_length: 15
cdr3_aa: CASSQDGSRAGEQYF
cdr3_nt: TGCGCCAGCAGCCAAGATGGGAGCAGGGCAGGCGAGCAGTACTTC

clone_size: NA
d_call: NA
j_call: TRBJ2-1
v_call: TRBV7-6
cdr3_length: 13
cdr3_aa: CASSLELYNEQFF
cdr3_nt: TGTGCCAGCAGCTTAGAGCTGTACAATGAGCAGTTCTTC

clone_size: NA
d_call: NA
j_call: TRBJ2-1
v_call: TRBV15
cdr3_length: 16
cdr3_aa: CATSSGPKGVFNEQFF
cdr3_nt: TGTGCCACCAGCAGTGGACCGAAGGGGGTATTCAATGAGCAGTTCTTC

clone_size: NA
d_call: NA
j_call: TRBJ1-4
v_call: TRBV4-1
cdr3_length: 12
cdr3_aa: CASSQGTEKLFF
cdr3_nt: TGCGCCAGCAGCCAAGGGACGGAAAAACTGTTTTTT

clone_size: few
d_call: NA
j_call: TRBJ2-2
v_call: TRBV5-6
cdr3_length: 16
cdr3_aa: CASSLGMGANTGELFF
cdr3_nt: TGTGCCAGCAGCTTGGGGATGGGGGCGAACACCGGGGAGCTGTTTTTT

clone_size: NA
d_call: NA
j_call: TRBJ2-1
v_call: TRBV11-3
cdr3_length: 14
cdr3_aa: CASSPFGSYNEQFF
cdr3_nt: TGTGCCAGCAGCCCATTCGGTTCCTACAATGAGCAGTTCTTC

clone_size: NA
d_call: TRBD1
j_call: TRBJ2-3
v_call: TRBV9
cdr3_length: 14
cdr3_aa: CASSLRTGPDTQYF
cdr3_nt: TGTGCCAGCAGCCTTAGGACAGGCCCAGATACGCAGTATTTT

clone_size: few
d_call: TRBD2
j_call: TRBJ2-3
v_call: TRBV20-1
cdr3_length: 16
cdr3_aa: CSAVGVAGVDTDTQYF
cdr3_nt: TGCAGTGCTGTTGGGGTGGCGGGAGTAGACACAGATACGCAGTATTTT